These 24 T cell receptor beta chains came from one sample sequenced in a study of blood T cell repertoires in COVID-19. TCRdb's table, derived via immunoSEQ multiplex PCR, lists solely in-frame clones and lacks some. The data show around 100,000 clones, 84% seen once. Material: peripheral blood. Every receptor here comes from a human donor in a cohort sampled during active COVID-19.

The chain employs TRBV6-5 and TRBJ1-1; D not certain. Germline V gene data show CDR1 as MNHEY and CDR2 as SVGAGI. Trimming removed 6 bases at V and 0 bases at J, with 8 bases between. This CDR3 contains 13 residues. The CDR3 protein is CASRKTMNTEAFF. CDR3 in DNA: TGTGCCAGCAGAAAAACTATGAACACTGAAGCTTTCTTT.

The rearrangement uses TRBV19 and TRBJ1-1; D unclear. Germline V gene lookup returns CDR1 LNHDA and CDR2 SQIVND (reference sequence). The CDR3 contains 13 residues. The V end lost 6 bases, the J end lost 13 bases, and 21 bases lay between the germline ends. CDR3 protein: CASSDRGLGSGFF. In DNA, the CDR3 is TGTGCCAGTAGCGACCGCGGGTTGGGAAGCGGTTTCTTT.

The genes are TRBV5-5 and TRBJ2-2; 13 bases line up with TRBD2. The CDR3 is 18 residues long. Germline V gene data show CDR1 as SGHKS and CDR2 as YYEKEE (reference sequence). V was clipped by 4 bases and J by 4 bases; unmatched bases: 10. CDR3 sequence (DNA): TGTGCCAGCAGCCCAGGACTAGCGGGAGACCTGAGCACCGGGGAGCTGTTTTTT. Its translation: CASSPGLAGDLSTGELFF.

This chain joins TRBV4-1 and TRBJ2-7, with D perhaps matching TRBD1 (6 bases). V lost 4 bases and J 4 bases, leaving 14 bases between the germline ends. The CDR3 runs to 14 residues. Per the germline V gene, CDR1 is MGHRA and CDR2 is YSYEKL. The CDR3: CASSPGGRAYEQYF. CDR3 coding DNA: TGCGCCAGCAGCCCTGGGGGCAGGGCGTACGAGCAGTACTTC.

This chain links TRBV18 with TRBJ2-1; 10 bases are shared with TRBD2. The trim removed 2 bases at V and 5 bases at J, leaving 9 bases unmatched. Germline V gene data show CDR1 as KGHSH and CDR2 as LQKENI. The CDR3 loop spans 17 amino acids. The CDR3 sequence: CASSPSRTSGVNNEQFF. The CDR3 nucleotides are TGTGCCAGCTCACCATCGAGGACTAGCGGCGTCAACAATGAGCAGTTCTTC.

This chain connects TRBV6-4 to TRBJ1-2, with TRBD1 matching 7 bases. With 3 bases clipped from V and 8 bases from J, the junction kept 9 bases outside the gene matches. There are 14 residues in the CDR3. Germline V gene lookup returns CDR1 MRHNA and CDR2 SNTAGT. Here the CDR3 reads CASSERGGANGYTF. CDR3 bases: TGTGCCAGCAGTGAGAGAGGGGGCGCAAACGGCTACACCTTC.

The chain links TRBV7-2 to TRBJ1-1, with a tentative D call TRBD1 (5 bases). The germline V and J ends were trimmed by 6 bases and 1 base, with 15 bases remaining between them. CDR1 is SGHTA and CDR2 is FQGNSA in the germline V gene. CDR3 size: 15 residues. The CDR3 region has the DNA TGTGCCAGCAGTTACTCAGGGAACCCGAACACTGAAGCTTTCTTT. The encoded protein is CASSYSGNPNTEAFF. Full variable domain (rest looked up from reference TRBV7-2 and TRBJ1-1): GAGVSQSPSNKVTEKGKDVELRCDPISGHTALYWYRQSLGQGLEFLIYFQGNSAPDKSGLPSDRFSAERTGGSVSTLTIQRTQQEDSAVYLCASSYSGNPNTEAFFGQGTRLTVV.

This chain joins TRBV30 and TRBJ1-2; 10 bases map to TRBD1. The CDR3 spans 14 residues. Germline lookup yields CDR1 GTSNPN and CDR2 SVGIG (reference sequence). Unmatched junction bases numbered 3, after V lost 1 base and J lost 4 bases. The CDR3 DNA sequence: TGTGCCTGGAGTGGAAGGGACAGGGGCTATGGCTACACCTTC. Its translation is CAWSGRDRGYGYTF.

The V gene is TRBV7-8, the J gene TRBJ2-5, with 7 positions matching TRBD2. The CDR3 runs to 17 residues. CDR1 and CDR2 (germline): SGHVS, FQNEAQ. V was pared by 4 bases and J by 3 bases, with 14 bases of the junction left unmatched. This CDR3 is CASSSPVVGRVKETQYF. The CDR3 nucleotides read TGTGCCAGCAGCTCCCCTGTGGTGGGGAGGGTTAAAGAGACCCAGTACTTC.

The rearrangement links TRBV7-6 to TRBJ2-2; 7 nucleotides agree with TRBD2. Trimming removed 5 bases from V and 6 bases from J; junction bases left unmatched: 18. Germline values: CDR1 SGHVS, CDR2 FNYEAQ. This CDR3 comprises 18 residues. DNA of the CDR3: TGTGCCAGCAGCGACCAGACTAGCCGGGTTGCGACGGCCGGGGAGCTGTTTTTT. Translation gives CASSDQTSRVATAGELFF. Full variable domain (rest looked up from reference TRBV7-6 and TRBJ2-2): GAGVSQSPRYKVTKRGQDVALRCDPISGHVSLYWYRQALGQGPEFLTYFNYEAQQDKSGLPNDRFSAERPEGSISTLTIQRTEQRDSAMYRCASSDQTSRVATAGELFFGEGSRLTVL.

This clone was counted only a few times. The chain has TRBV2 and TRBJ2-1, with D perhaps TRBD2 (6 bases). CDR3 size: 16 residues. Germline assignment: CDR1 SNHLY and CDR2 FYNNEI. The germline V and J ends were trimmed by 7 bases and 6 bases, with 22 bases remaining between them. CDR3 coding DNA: TGTGCCAGCACTACAGAACGACTAGTCGGGGGCAATGAGCAGTTCTTC. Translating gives CASTTERLVGGNEQFF.

Here the CDR3 DNA reads TGTGCCAGCAGCTTAGAGAGGGGGCAGGGCTACGAGCAGTACTTC. This encodes CASSLERGQGYEQYF. The chain carries TRBV5-8 and TRBJ2-7; 7 bases line up with TRBD1. The CDR3 is 15 residues long. Germline trimming cut 2 bases from V and 3 bases from J; bases unmatched to any gene: 8. The V gene's germline CDR1 is SGHTS and CDR2 YDEGEE.

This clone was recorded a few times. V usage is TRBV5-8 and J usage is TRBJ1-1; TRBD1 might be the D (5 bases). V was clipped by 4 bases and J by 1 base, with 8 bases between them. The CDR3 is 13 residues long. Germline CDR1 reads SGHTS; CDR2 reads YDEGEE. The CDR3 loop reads CASSAGQNTEAFF. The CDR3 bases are TGTGCCAGCAGCGCTGGACAGAACACTGAAGCTTTCTTT.

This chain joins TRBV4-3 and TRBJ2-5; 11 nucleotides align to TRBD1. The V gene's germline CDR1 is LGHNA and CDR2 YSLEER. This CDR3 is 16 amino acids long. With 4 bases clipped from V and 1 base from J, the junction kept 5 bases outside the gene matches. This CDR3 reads CASSPVGTGGQETQYF. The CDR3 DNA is TGCGCCAGCAGCCCCGTGGGGACAGGGGGCCAAGAGACCCAGTACTTC.

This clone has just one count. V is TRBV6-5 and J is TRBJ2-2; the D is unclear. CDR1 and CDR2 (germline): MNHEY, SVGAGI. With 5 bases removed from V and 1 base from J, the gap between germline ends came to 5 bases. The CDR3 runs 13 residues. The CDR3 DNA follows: TGTGCCAGCAGTATACAGAACACCGGGGAGCTGTTTTTT. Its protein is CASSIQNTGELFF.

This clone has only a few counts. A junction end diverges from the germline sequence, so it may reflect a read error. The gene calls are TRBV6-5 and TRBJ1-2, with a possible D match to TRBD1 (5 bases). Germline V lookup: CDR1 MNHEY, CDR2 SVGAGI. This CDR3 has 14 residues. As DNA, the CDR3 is TGTGCCAGCAGTTACACCGGACAAGGGGCGATCAATAACTTC. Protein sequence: CASSYTGQGAINNF.

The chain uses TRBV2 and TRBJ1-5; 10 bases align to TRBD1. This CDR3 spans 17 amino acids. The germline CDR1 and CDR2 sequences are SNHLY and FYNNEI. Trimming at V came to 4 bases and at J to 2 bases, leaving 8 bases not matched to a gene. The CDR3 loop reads CASSGAMGTGGNQPQHF. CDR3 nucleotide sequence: TGTGCCAGCAGTGGGGCGATGGGGACAGGGGGCAATCAGCCCCAGCATTTT.

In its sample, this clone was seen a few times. Here the CDR3 reads CASSLGQWLVYTF. The DNA for the CDR3 is TGTGCCAGCAGCTTGGGACAGTGGCTTGTCTACACCTTC. The rearrangement uses TRBV7-8 and TRBJ1-2; 7 bases agree with TRBD1. V shed 3 bases and J 10 bases; nucleotides not matched to a gene: 8. The CDR3 contains 13 residues. Germline CDR1 reads SGHVS; CDR2 reads FQNEAQ.

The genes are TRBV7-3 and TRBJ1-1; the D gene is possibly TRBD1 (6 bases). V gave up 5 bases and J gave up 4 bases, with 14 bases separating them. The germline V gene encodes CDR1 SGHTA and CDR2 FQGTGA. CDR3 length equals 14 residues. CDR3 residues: CASSTMGGGTEAFF. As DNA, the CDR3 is TGTGCCAGCAGCACAATGGGAGGGGGCACTGAAGCTTTCTTT.

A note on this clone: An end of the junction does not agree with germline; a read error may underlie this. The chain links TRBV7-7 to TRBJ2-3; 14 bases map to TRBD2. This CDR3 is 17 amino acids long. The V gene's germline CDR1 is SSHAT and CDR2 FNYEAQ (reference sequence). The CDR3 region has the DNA TGTGCTAGCAGCCAAGGGACTAGCGGGAGCTCGACCGATACGCAGTATTTT. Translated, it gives CASSQGTSGSSTDTQYF.

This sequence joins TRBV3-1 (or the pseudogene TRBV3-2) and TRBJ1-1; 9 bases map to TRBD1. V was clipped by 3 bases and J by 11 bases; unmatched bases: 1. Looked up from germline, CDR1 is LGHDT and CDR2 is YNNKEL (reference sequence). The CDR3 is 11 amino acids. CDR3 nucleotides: TGTGCCAGCAGCCATGGACAGGGGGCTTTCTTT. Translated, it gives CASSHGQGAFF.

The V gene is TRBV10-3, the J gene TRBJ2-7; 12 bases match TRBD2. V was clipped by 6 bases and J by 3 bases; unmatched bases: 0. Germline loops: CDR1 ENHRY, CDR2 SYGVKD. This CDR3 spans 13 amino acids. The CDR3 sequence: CAIRTSGSYEQYF. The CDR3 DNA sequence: TGTGCCATCAGGACTAGCGGGAGCTACGAGCAGTACTTC.

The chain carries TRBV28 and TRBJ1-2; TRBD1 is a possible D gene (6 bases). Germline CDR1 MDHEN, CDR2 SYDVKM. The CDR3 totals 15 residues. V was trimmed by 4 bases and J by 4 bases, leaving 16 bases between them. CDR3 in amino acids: CASSSSTGPAYGYTF. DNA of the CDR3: TGTGCCAGCAGTTCCTCAACAGGGCCCGCCTATGGCTACACCTTC.

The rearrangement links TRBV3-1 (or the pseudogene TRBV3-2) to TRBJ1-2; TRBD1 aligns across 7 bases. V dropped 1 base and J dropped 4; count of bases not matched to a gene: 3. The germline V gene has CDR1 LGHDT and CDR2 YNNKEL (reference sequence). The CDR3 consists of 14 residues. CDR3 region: CASSQGQGSYGYTF. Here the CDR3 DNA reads TGTGCCAGCAGCCAAGGACAGGGCTCCTATGGCTACACCTTC.